This is a list of T cell receptor beta chains from one sample in a study of T cell responses to AZD1222 COVID-19 vaccine. Profiled with immunoSEQ multiplex PCR; TCRdb holds only in-frame clones, not every one. The sample contains fewer than 85,000 clones, about nine tenths of which appear only once. The input for sequencing was peripheral blood, taken 28 days after the second AZD1222 dose. The receptors were gathered from an adult who received the AZD1222 COVID-19 vaccine. The CDR3 runs from the conserved cysteine through the conserved F or W. Each record gives: clone size, D gene, V gene, J gene, CDR3 protein, CDR3 DNA. A D gene is named only where the DNA matches it firmly. The size field is filled for only some rows; it gives once, few, many or a size class.

-	-	TRBV4-1	TRBJ1-4	CASNRAGETNEKLFF	TGCGCCAGCAACCGGGCCGGAGAAACTAATGAAAAACTGTTTTTT
-	TRBD1	TRBV7-2	TRBJ1-1	CASSWSVTGGVTEAFF	TGTGCCAGCAGCTGGTCTGTAACAGGGGGCGTAACTGAAGCTTTCTTT
-	-	TRBV7-2	TRBJ1-1	CASSLALQGKTEAFF	TGTGCCAGCAGCTTAGCGCTGCAGGGGAAGACTGAAGCTTTCTTT
-	TRBD2	TRBV5-4	TRBJ2-3	CASSLGHSGGQDTQYF	TGTGCCAGCAGCTTGGGCCATAGCGGGGGGCAAGATACGCAGTATTTT
-	-	TRBV19	TRBJ2-1	CASSIVAGRYNEQFF	TGTGCCAGTAGTATAGTAGCAGGGAGGTACAATGAGCAGTTCTTC
few	-	TRBV9	TRBJ1-6	CASSAGLNNSPLHF	TGTGCCAGCAGCGCGGGACTGAATAATTCACCCCTCCACTTT
-	-	TRBV24-1	TRBJ2-2	CATNHGVTGELFF	TGTGCCACCAATCATGGGGTCACCGGGGAGCTGTTTTTT
-	TRBD2	TRBV13	TRBJ2-2	CASNSGLAKTGELFF	TGTGCCAGCAACTCGGGACTAGCGAAAACCGGGGAGCTGTTTTTT
-	-	TRBV7-7	TRBJ1-5	CASSLAQTVSNQPQHF	TGTGCCAGCAGCTTAGCTCAGACAGTTAGCAATCAGCCCCAGCATTTT
-	-	TRBV2	TRBJ1-2	CASKISPIGGRGYTF	TGTGCCAGCAAGATTTCACCGATTGGAGGGAGGGGCTACACCTTC
once	-	TRBV15	TRBJ1-1	CATSIDPGRVTEAFF	TGTGCCACCAGCATAGACCCGGGGAGGGTCACTGAAGCTTTCTTT
once	TRBD1	TRBV29-1	TRBJ2-3	CSGRTGISDTQYF	TGCAGCGGACGGACAGGAATATCGGATACGCAGTATTTT
-	TRBD1	TRBV3-1/TRBV3-2	TRBJ2-3	CASSLGNRGPTDTQYF	TGTGCCAGCAGCCTGGGGAACAGGGGCCCCACAGATACGCAGTATTTT
-	-	TRBV6-5	TRBJ1-5	CAAEQGSGQPQHF	TGTGCCGCAGAACAGGGATCGGGTCAGCCCCAGCATTTT
few	TRBD2	TRBV12-5	TRBJ2-3	CASGFSRGGSDTQYF	TGTGCTAGTGGTTTTTCCCGGGGGGGCTCGGATACGCAGTATTTT
-	-	TRBV29-1	TRBJ1-5	CSVGSEGNQPQHF	TGCAGCGTTGGATCTGAGGGCAATCAGCCCCAGCATTTT
-	TRBD1	TRBV20-1	TRBJ2-2	CSASRQGMRAGELFF	TGCAGTGCTAGTAGACAGGGAATGCGAGCCGGGGAGCTGTTTTTT
-	-	TRBV5-6	TRBJ1-2	CASSMARDYGYTF	TGTGCCAGCAGCATGGCGAGGGACTATGGCTACACCTTC
few	-	TRBV28	TRBJ1-1	CASSLPTGIYGMNTEAFF	TGTGCCAGCAGTCTCCCCACAGGGATTTATGGCATGAACACTGAAGCTTTCTTT
once	-	TRBV19	TRBJ1-2	CASSFGGNYGYTF	TGTGCCAGTAGTTTCGGAGGCAACTATGGCTACACCTTC
-	TRBD1	TRBV15	TRBJ2-3	CATRTGYTDTQYF	TGTGCCACCAGGACAGGGTACACAGATACGCAGTATTTT
-	-	TRBV28	TRBJ1-6	CASSEVRVQGSPLHF	TGTGCCAGCAGTGAAGTCAGGGTGCAGGGTTCACCCCTCCACTTT
once	-	TRBV29-1	TRBJ1-1	CSVGLGGGTEAFF	TGCAGCGTGGGCCTCGGGGGCGGAACTGAAGCTTTCTTT
-	TRBD1	TRBV18	TRBJ1-1	CASSLTDRGVEAFF	TGTGCCAGCTCGCTTACCGACAGGGGGGTTGAAGCTTTCTTT
-	TRBD1	TRBV5-1	TRBJ2-5	CASSGGQGWETQYF	TGCGCCAGCAGCGGGGGACAGGGTTGGGAGACCCAGTACTTC
-	TRBD1	TRBV11-2	TRBJ1-2	CASSLRDRGHYGYTF	TGTGCCAGCAGCTTAAGGGACAGGGGACACTATGGCTACACCTTC
-	-	TRBV30	TRBJ2-1	CAWSAVGWAEQFF	TGTGCCTGGAGCGCGGTTGGATGGGCTGAGCAGTTCTTC
-	-	TRBV27	TRBJ2-7	CASSLGGSAYEQYF	TGTGCCAGCAGTCTGGGGGGTTCGGCCTACGAGCAGTACTTC
-	-	TRBV19	TRBJ1-6	CASSNPHGARLLHF	TGTGCCAGTAGTAACCCCCACGGAGCAAGACTCCTCCACTTT
-	TRBD1	TRBV6-5	TRBJ2-5	CASRGTGRQETQYF	TGTGCCAGCAGAGGGACAGGGCGCCAAGAGACCCAGTACTTC
once	TRBD1	TRBV19	TRBJ2-1	CASSWAPGQGAREQFF	TGTGCCAGTAGTTGGGCCCCGGGACAGGGGGCGCGGGAGCAGTTCTTC
-	TRBD2	TRBV19	TRBJ2-1	CASSAGGGNNEQFF	TGTGCCAGTAGTGCGGGGGGTGGGAACAATGAGCAGTTCTTC